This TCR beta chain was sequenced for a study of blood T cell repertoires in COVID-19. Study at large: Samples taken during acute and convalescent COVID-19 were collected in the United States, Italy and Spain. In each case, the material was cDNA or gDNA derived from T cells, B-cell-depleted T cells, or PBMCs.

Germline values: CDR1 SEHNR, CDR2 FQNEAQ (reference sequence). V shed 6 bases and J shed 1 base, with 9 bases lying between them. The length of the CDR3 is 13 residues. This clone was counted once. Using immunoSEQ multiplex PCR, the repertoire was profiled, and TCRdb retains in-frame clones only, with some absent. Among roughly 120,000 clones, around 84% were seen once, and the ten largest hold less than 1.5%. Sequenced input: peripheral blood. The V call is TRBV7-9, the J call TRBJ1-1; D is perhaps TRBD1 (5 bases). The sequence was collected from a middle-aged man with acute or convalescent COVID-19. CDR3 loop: CASRFDRNTEAFF. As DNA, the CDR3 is TGTGCCAGCAGATTTGACAGGAACACTGAAGCTTTCTTT.